Below, 2 T cell receptor beta chains from the same sample are listed, as sequenced in a study of blood T cell repertoires in COVID-19. Assay: immunoSEQ multiplex PCR; the TCRdb copy retains only in-frame clones and omits some. The sample has about 220,000 clones; roughly 87% are singletons. Material: peripheral blood. The source is a man aged 35 to 55 with active or convalescent COVID-19.

This clone was seen a single time. The V call is TRBV5-6, the J call TRBJ1-4, with D unresolved. The ends were cut back, 4 bases at V and 7 bases at J, with 14 bases in the middle. The germline CDR1 and CDR2 sequences are SGHDT and YYEEEE. This CDR3 spans 14 amino acids. The CDR3 DNA sequence: TGTGCCAGCAGCGTGGTGGCCAAATCTGAAAAACTGTTTTTT. As protein: CASSVVAKSEKLFF.

The chain joins TRBV28 to TRBJ1-1; D unresolved. The CDR3 consists of 13 residues. V lost 10 bases and J 2 bases, leaving 14 bases between the germline ends. The germline gives CDR1 MDHEN, CDR2 SYDVKM. In DNA form, the CDR3 reads TGTGCCACCCAGGTCGGACTAAACACTGAAGCTTTCTTT. Protein: CATQVGLNTEAFF. The full variable domain, rest sourced from reference TRBV28 and TRBJ1-1, is DVKVTQSSRYLVKRTGEKVFLECVQDMDHENMFWYRQDPGLGLRLIYFSYDVKMKEKGDIPEGYSVSREKKERFSLILESASTNQTSMYLCATQVGLNTEAFFGQGTRLTVV.